These 19 T cell receptor beta chains were sequenced from one sample in a study of T cells in pancreatic ductal adenocarcinoma. The protocol was immunoSEQ multiplex PCR, while the TCRdb copy is restricted to in-frame clones and leaves out a portion. This sample carries 100,000 or so clones, roughly 95% of them seen once, and the ten largest clones take roughly 3%. Surgery without prior neoadjuvant therapy was the treatment of the selected pancreatic ductal adenocarcinoma patients. Material for sequencing was PBMCs. The receptors shown here come from a human donor with pancreatic ductal adenocarcinoma.

The chain has TRBV5-1 and TRBJ2-5, with D possibly being TRBD2 (6 bases). Germline V gene sequence: CDR1 SGHRS, CDR2 YFSETQ. Trimming took 7 bases from V and 5 from J, leaving 12 bases between them. The CDR3 spans 12 residues. The CDR3 bases are TGCGCCAGCCGGGAGATGGGGGAGACCCAGTACTTC. Its translation: CASREMGETQYF.

The chain uses TRBV4-2 and TRBJ2-5, with D possibly being TRBD1 (6 bases). CDR1 is LGHNA, CDR2 YNFKEQ, per germline. V was clipped by 3 bases and J by 5 bases, with 13 bases between them. CDR3 length equals 14 residues. In DNA, the CDR3 is TGTGCCAGCAGCCAGGGTGGGGGCCACGAGACCCAGTACTTC. Its translation: CASSQGGGHETQYF.

This chain uses TRBV18 with TRBJ1-2; 7 bases fit TRBD1. Germline CDR1 KGHSH, CDR2 LQKENI. The V segment lost 5 bases and the J segment 1 base; nucleotides outside the gene matches: 10. The CDR3 runs to 16 residues. CDR3 sequence: CASSDRGTENNYGYTF. The CDR3 nucleotides are TGTGCCAGCTCAGACCGCGGGACAGAAAATAACTATGGCTACACCTTC.

The V and J genes are TRBV12-5 and TRBJ1-2, with no clear D. Germline assignment: CDR1 LGHNT and CDR2 FRNRAP. The CDR3 contains 12 residues. The V gene lost 3 bases and the J gene lost 5 bases, with 7 bases spanning the gap. Here the CDR3 reads CASGLTVYGYTF. Written as DNA, the CDR3 is TGTGCTAGTGGTTTAACGGTGTATGGCTACACCTTC.

The chain is built from TRBV19 and TRBJ2-1; TRBD2 aligns across 12 bases. Germline CDR1 is LNHDA and CDR2 is SQIVND (reference sequence). This CDR3 has 19 amino acids. V trimming: 6 bases; J trimming: 2 bases; junction bases outside the gene matches: 14. This chain's CDR3 is CASSRRGLAGGFPYNEQFF. CDR3 bases: TGTGCCAGTAGCCGACGAGGTCTAGCGGGAGGGTTCCCCTACAATGAGCAGTTCTTC.

The rearrangement uses TRBV29-1 and TRBJ1-2, with D possibly matching TRBD1 (5 bases). V was clipped by 2 bases and J by 8 bases, with 12 bases between them. The CDR3 is made up of 12 amino acids. Germline V gene data show CDR1 as SQVTM and CDR2 as ANQGSEA. CDR3 amino acids: CSVEKGKYGYTF. The CDR3 region has the DNA TGCAGCGTTGAAAAGGGGAAATACGGCTACACCTTC.

V usage is TRBV29-1 and J usage is TRBJ2-1, with 13 bases lining up with TRBD2. The CDR3 consists of 15 residues. CDR1 and CDR2 (germline): SQVTM, ANQGSEA. V was clipped by 2 bases and J by 4 bases; unmatched bases: 2. The CDR3 sequence: CSVERGLAGYNEQFF. CDR3 DNA: TGCAGCGTTGAACGGGGACTAGCGGGATACAATGAGCAGTTCTTC.

This CDR3 reads CASSYSTSYYYEQYF. CDR3 nucleotides: TGTGCCAGCAGTTACTCGACGTCATACTACTACGAGCAGTACTTC. The rearrangement links TRBV6-5 to TRBJ2-7; D not certain. Per the germline V gene, CDR1 is MNHEY and CDR2 is SVGAGI. The CDR3 spans 15 residues. V shed 0 bases and J shed 3 bases, with 12 bases lying between them.

CDR3 nucleotide sequence: TGTGCCAGCAGCTTAGGACAGTATGAAAAACTGTTTTTT. Translated, it gives CASSLGQYEKLFF. This chain connects TRBV7-2 to TRBJ1-4, with D possibly matching TRBD1 (5 bases). Germline CDR1 and CDR2: SGHTA and FQGNSA. With 1 base removed from V and 6 bases from J, the gap between germline ends came to 6 bases. This CDR3 comprises 13 residues.

The chain employs TRBV6-5 and TRBJ2-2, with TRBD2 matching over 9 bases. V lost 7 bases and J lost 5; bases outside the gene matches: 8. The CDR3 is 15 residues long. Germline lookup yields CDR1 MNHEY and CDR2 SVGAGI. CDR3 in amino acids: CASKMGLAGTGELFF. The DNA for the CDR3 is TGTGCCAGCAAAATGGGACTAGCTGGGACCGGGGAGCTGTTTTTT.

The gene calls are TRBV20-1 and TRBJ2-1; D unclear. The CDR3 consists of 11 residues. The ends were cut back, 7 bases at V and 8 bases at J, with 12 bases in the middle. The germline V gene has CDR1 DFQATT and CDR2 SNEGSKA (reference sequence). The CDR3 here is CSGLDPHEQFF. CDR3 bases: TGCAGTGGACTCGACCCCCATGAGCAGTTCTTC.

This clone is a singleton in its sample. V is TRBV4-1 and J is TRBJ2-3; TRBD2 might be the D (6 bases). This CDR3 spans 13 amino acids. The V gene lost 0 bases and the J gene lost 8 bases, with 9 bases spanning the gap. Germline loops: CDR1 MGHRA, CDR2 YSYEKL. The CDR3 DNA is TGCGCCAGCAGCCAAGACGCCGGGGGTACGCAGTATTTT. The encoded protein is CASSQDAGGTQYF.

DNA for the CDR3: TGTGCCAGCAGCTTAACTCCAACTGAAAAACTGTTTTTT. The encoded protein is CASSLTPTEKLFF. The chain links TRBV7-2 to TRBJ1-4, with D unclear. Germline V CDR1 and CDR2: SGHTA, FQGNSA. The CDR3 sequence is 13 residues long. Trimming removed 2 bases from V and 7 bases from J, with 8 bases in between.

The rearrangement joins TRBV19 to TRBJ1-2, with 9 bases lining up with TRBD1. From germline, CDR1 is LNHDA and CDR2 SQIVND (reference sequence). This CDR3 is built from 13 residues. V gave up 4 bases and J gave up 3 bases; unmatched junction bases: 0. This chain's CDR3 is CASSRTGDYGYTF. In nucleotides, the CDR3 is TGTGCCAGTAGTAGGACAGGGGACTATGGCTACACCTTC.

This clone was counted once. The rearrangement links TRBV6-1 to TRBJ2-3; D call uncertain. The CDR3 length is 14 residues. The V gene lost 1 base and the J gene lost 6 bases, with 11 bases spanning the gap. Germline values: CDR1 MNHNS, CDR2 SASEGT. For the CDR3, the DNA is TGTGCCAGCAGTGAAGGGAGTGTCCCGGATACGCAGTATTTT. This gives the protein CASSEGSVPDTQYF.

The gene calls are TRBV19 and TRBJ2-2, with D perhaps TRBD1 (7 bases). V lost 6 bases and J lost 4, with 15 bases in between. This CDR3 spans 15 amino acids. The germline gives CDR1 LNHDA, CDR2 SQIVND (reference sequence). DNA for the CDR3: TGTGCCAGTAGGGAGGGGGCTCGGGGCACCGGGGAGCTGTTTTTT. The encoded protein is CASREGARGTGELFF.

The V and J genes are TRBV10-3 and TRBJ2-1; the match to TRBD1 covers 7 bases. The trim removed 9 bases at V and 9 bases at J, leaving 8 bases unmatched. Germline V gene sequence: CDR1 ENHRY, CDR2 SYGVKD. This CDR3 is built from 12 residues. The CDR3 spells CAIVVAGGEQFF. Written as DNA, the CDR3 is TGTGCCATAGTAGTAGCAGGGGGTGAGCAGTTCTTC.

The chain links TRBV4-2 to TRBJ2-3; 9 positions match TRBD2. The CDR3 contains 13 residues. J was trimmed by 6 bases and V by 5 bases; bases with no gene match: 3. Germline CDR1 reads LGHNA; CDR2 reads YNFKEQ. CDR3 sequence (DNA): TGTGCCAGCAGCTTAAGCGGGGGGGATACGCAGTATTTT. Translation gives CASSLSGGDTQYF.

A remark on this clone: The junction shows a germline mismatch at one end, possibly a read error. The chain combines TRBV7-7 with TRBJ2-3; 9 nucleotides align to TRBD1. In germline, CDR1 is SSHAT, CDR2 FNYEAQ (reference sequence). The CDR3 runs 15 residues. In nucleotides, the CDR3 is TGTGCTAGCAGCTTCCGGGACAGGGACACAGATACGCAGTATTTT. This codes for CASSFRDRDTDTQYF.